This is a list of T cell receptor beta chains from one sample in a study of chemoradiotherapy in HPV16-positive cancers. Generated by immunoSEQ multiplex PCR, the TCRdb table keeps only in-frame clones and is missing some. There are about 68,000 clones in the sample; around nine tenths occur only once, and 4% to 5% lies in the top ten. Sample: blood, taken from a patient who underwent chemoradiotherapy. The receptors were sampled from a human donor with HPV-associated anogenital cancer. Each CDR3 is given with its conserved first and last residue. The order of the fields is J gene, V gene, D gene, clone size, CDR3 protein, CDR3 DNA. A D gene is named only where the DNA matches it firmly. Some rows mark clone size as missing; the rest say once, few, many or name a class of expanded clone.

j_call: TRBJ1-2
v_call: TRBV6-1
d_call: NA
clone_size: NA
cdr3_aa: CASRDLGTAYGYTF
cdr3_nt: TGTGCCAGCAGAGACCTAGGGACGGCCTATGGCTACACCTTC

j_call: TRBJ1-4
v_call: TRBV6-6
d_call: NA
clone_size: once
cdr3_aa: CASSLHRDRNEKLFF
cdr3_nt: TGTGCCAGCAGTCTTCACCGGGACCGAAATGAAAAACTGTTTTTT

j_call: TRBJ2-3
v_call: TRBV10-1
d_call: NA
clone_size: NA
cdr3_aa: CASSDAGTSGTDTQYF
cdr3_nt: TGCGCCAGCAGTGATGCCGGGACATCGGGCACAGATACGCAGTATTTT

j_call: TRBJ1-2
v_call: TRBV7-9
d_call: NA
clone_size: NA
cdr3_aa: CASSLRTVYGYTF
cdr3_nt: TGTGCCAGCAGCTTACGGACGGTCTATGGCTACACCTTC

j_call: TRBJ2-7
v_call: TRBV4-2
d_call: NA
clone_size: NA
cdr3_aa: CASSQEGSAEEQYF
cdr3_nt: TGTGCCAGCAGCCAAGAAGGAAGCGCAGAGGAGCAGTACTTC

j_call: TRBJ1-2
v_call: TRBV5-4
d_call: NA
clone_size: NA
cdr3_aa: CASSPSTSQATGGYTF
cdr3_nt: TGTGCCAGCAGCCCGTCAACGTCACAGGCAACGGGGGGCTACACCTTC

j_call: TRBJ1-3
v_call: TRBV30
d_call: NA
clone_size: NA
cdr3_aa: CAWSERNTIYF
cdr3_nt: TGTGCCTGGAGTGAGAGAAACACCATATATTTT

j_call: TRBJ1-2
v_call: TRBV10-3
d_call: NA
clone_size: NA
cdr3_aa: CAISESEWKGRASNYGYTF
cdr3_nt: TGTGCCATCAGTGAGTCGGAGTGGAAGGGGAGAGCTTCTAACTATGGCTACACCTTC

j_call: TRBJ1-1
v_call: TRBV6-5
d_call: NA
clone_size: NA
cdr3_aa: CASSYGQGGGTEAFF
cdr3_nt: TGTGCCAGCAGTTACGGGCAGGGTGGGGGCACTGAAGCTTTCTTT

j_call: TRBJ1-2
v_call: TRBV28
d_call: NA
clone_size: NA
cdr3_aa: CATTSGSYGYTF
cdr3_nt: TGTGCCACCACTTCAGGGTCGTATGGCTACACCTTC

j_call: TRBJ2-7
v_call: TRBV6-6
d_call: NA
clone_size: NA
cdr3_aa: CASSGTAYEQYF
cdr3_nt: TGTGCCAGCAGTGGGACCGCCTACGAGCAGTACTTC

j_call: TRBJ1-2
v_call: TRBV20-1
d_call: NA
clone_size: few
cdr3_aa: CSALMYGYTF
cdr3_nt: TGCAGTGCCCTCATGTATGGCTACACCTTC

j_call: TRBJ2-5
v_call: TRBV4-1
d_call: TRBD2
clone_size: once
cdr3_aa: CASSQVLAGYQETQYF
cdr3_nt: TGCGCCAGCAGCCAAGTTCTAGCGGGGTACCAAGAGACCCAGTACTTC

j_call: TRBJ2-4
v_call: TRBV19
d_call: NA
clone_size: NA
cdr3_aa: CASSSWTRDNIQYF
cdr3_nt: TGTGCCAGTAGTTCGTGGACAAGAGATAACATTCAGTACTTC

j_call: TRBJ1-4
v_call: TRBV18
d_call: NA
clone_size: NA
cdr3_aa: CASSPEQGSTNEKLFF
cdr3_nt: TGTGCCAGCTCACCGGAACAGGGTTCAACTAATGAAAAACTGTTTTTT

j_call: TRBJ2-2
v_call: TRBV29-1
d_call: TRBD2
clone_size: NA
cdr3_aa: CSVDGGLAGDTGELFF
cdr3_nt: TGCAGCGTCGATGGGGGGCTAGCGGGAGATACCGGGGAGCTGTTTTTT

j_call: TRBJ1-2
v_call: TRBV5-4
d_call: NA
clone_size: NA
cdr3_aa: CASSLSTDNYGYTF
cdr3_nt: TGTGCCAGCAGCTTGAGTACAGACAACTATGGCTACACCTTC

j_call: TRBJ2-7
v_call: TRBV6-5
d_call: NA
clone_size: once
cdr3_aa: CASSFYSRYEQYF
cdr3_nt: TGTGCCAGCAGTTTCTACAGCAGATACGAGCAGTACTTC

j_call: TRBJ1-2
v_call: TRBV10-1
d_call: NA
clone_size: NA
cdr3_aa: CASSEYDMEYGYTF
cdr3_nt: TGCGCCAGCAGTGAATACGACATGGAATATGGCTACACCTTC

j_call: TRBJ1-2
v_call: TRBV30
d_call: TRBD1
clone_size: NA
cdr3_aa: CAWTELGTGGGYGYTF
cdr3_nt: TGTGCCTGGACCGAGCTCGGGACAGGGGGGGGCTATGGCTACACCTTC

j_call: TRBJ1-2
v_call: TRBV7-3
d_call: NA
clone_size: NA
cdr3_aa: CASSPDRGFNGYTF
cdr3_nt: TGTGCCAGCAGCCCAGACCGGGGTTTCAATGGCTACACCTTC

j_call: TRBJ1-2
v_call: TRBV5-1
d_call: TRBD1
clone_size: NA
cdr3_aa: CASSLARTGGGYTF
cdr3_nt: TGCGCCAGCAGCTTGGCCCGGACAGGGGGAGGCTACACCTTC

j_call: TRBJ2-7
v_call: TRBV5-4
d_call: TRBD1
clone_size: NA
cdr3_aa: CASSFREGGNEQYF
cdr3_nt: TGTGCCAGCAGCTTTCGTGAAGGGGGCAACGAGCAGTACTTC

j_call: TRBJ2-6
v_call: TRBV27
d_call: NA
clone_size: NA
cdr3_aa: CASSKTSLGAAGANVLTF
cdr3_nt: TGTGCCAGCAGTAAAACTAGCTTGGGGGCGGCTGGGGCCAACGTCCTGACTTTC

j_call: TRBJ1-1
v_call: TRBV11-3
d_call: NA
clone_size: NA
cdr3_aa: CASSLRGGDTEAFF
cdr3_nt: TGTGCCAGCAGCTTAAGAGGAGGGGACACTGAAGCTTTCTTT

j_call: TRBJ2-3
v_call: TRBV2
d_call: NA
clone_size: once
cdr3_aa: CASSRDFPDTQYF
cdr3_nt: TGTGCCAGCAGCCGAGACTTTCCGGATACGCAGTATTTT

j_call: TRBJ2-3
v_call: TRBV7-3
d_call: NA
clone_size: once
cdr3_aa: CASSRFSTSTDTQYF
cdr3_nt: TGTGCCAGCAGCCGGTTCTCCACTAGCACAGATACGCAGTATTTT

j_call: TRBJ2-3
v_call: TRBV4-1
d_call: NA
clone_size: NA
cdr3_aa: CASSQDGLSTDTQYF
cdr3_nt: TGCGCCAGCAGCCAAGATGGACTAAGCACAGATACGCAGTATTTT

j_call: TRBJ2-1
v_call: TRBV11-3
d_call: NA
clone_size: NA
cdr3_aa: CASSLGDLFNEQFF
cdr3_nt: TGTGCCAGCAGCTTAGGTGACCTGTTTAATGAGCAGTTCTTC

j_call: TRBJ1-2
v_call: TRBV10-3
d_call: NA
clone_size: NA
cdr3_aa: CASTGTEIFYGYTF
cdr3_nt: TGTGCCAGCACCGGGACGGAGATTTTCTATGGCTACACCTTC

j_call: TRBJ2-2
v_call: TRBV19
d_call: NA
clone_size: NA
cdr3_aa: CASRQRVDQGTGELFF
cdr3_nt: TGTGCCAGTAGGCAAAGGGTGGACCAAGGGACCGGGGAGCTGTTTTTT

j_call: TRBJ1-2
v_call: TRBV29-1
d_call: NA
clone_size: NA
cdr3_aa: CSVEVSGISGYTF
cdr3_nt: TGCAGCGTTGAAGTTTCCGGGATTTCAGGCTACACCTTC

j_call: TRBJ1-5
v_call: TRBV4-3
d_call: TRBD1
clone_size: NA
cdr3_aa: CASSQDYGTGGDQPQHF
cdr3_nt: TGCGCCAGCAGCCAAGATTACGGGACAGGAGGCGATCAGCCCCAGCATTTT

j_call: TRBJ1-2
v_call: TRBV29-1
d_call: NA
clone_size: NA
cdr3_aa: CSGINRDYGYTF
cdr3_nt: TGCAGCGGGATTAACAGGGACTATGGCTACACCTTC

j_call: TRBJ1-1
v_call: TRBV19
d_call: NA
clone_size: NA
cdr3_aa: CASRQGLGTEAFF
cdr3_nt: TGTGCCAGTAGGCAGGGGCTGGGCACTGAAGCTTTCTTT

j_call: TRBJ1-2
v_call: TRBV7-8
d_call: NA
clone_size: NA
cdr3_aa: CASSLVVGAGGYTF
cdr3_nt: TGTGCCAGCAGCTTAGTGGTGGGGGCGGGGGGCTACACCTTC

j_call: TRBJ2-5
v_call: TRBV29-1
d_call: NA
clone_size: once
cdr3_aa: CSVTGPTLGETQYF
cdr3_nt: TGCAGCGTGACCGGGCCTACCCTAGGAGAGACCCAGTACTTC

j_call: TRBJ1-6
v_call: TRBV7-8
d_call: TRBD1
clone_size: NA
cdr3_aa: CASSLVLGQGVSPLHF
cdr3_nt: TGTGCCAGCAGCTTAGTTCTGGGACAGGGGGTTTCACCCCTCCACTTT

j_call: TRBJ1-5
v_call: TRBV19
d_call: TRBD1
clone_size: NA
cdr3_aa: CASSSKTDRENSNQPQHF
cdr3_nt: TGTGCCAGTAGTAGTAAAACCGACAGGGAAAATAGCAATCAGCCCCAGCATTTT

j_call: TRBJ2-6
v_call: TRBV13
d_call: NA
clone_size: NA
cdr3_aa: CASSYRVLGANVLTF
cdr3_nt: TGTGCCAGCAGCTACAGAGTCCTTGGGGCCAACGTCCTGACTTTC

j_call: TRBJ2-7
v_call: TRBV11-3
d_call: TRBD1
clone_size: NA
cdr3_aa: CASSPRTGSEQYF
cdr3_nt: TGTGCCAGCAGCCCCAGGACAGGGAGCGAGCAGTACTTC

j_call: TRBJ1-1
v_call: TRBV30
d_call: NA
clone_size: NA
cdr3_aa: CAWSLRGSETEAFF
cdr3_nt: TGTGCCTGGAGCCTTCGGGGGTCGGAGACTGAAGCTTTCTTT